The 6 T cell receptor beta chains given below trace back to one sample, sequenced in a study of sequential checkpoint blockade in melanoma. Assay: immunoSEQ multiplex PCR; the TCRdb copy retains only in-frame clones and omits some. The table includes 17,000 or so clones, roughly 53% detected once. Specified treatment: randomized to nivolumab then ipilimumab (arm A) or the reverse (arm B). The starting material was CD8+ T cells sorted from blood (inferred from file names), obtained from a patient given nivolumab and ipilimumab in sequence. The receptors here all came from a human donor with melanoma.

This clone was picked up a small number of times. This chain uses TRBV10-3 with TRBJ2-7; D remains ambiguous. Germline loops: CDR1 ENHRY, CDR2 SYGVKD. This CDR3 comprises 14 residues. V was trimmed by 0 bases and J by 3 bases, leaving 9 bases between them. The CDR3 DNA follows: TGTGCCATCAGTGAGTCTGTAGCTGGCTACGAGCAGTACTTC. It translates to CAISESVAGYEQYF.

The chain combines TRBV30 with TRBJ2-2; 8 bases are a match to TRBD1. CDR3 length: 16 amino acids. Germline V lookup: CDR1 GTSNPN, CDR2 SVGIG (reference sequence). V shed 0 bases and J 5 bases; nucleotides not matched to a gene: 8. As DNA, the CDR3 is TGTGCCTGGAGTGTCGACAGGGGCCACTTGACCGGGGAGCTGTTTTTT. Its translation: CAWSVDRGHLTGELFF.

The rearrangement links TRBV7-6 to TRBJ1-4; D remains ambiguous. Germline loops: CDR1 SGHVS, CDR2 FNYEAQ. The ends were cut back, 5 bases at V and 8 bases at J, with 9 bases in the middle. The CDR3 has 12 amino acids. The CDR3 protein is CASSLTKEKLFF. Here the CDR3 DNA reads TGTGCCAGCAGCCTTACAAAAGAAAAACTGTTTTTT.

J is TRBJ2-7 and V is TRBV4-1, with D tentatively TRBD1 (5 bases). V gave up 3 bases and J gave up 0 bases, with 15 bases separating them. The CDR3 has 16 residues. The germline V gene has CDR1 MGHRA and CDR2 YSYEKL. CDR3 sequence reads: CASSQERTLSSYEQYF. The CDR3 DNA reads TGCGCCAGCAGCCAGGAGAGGACACTGAGCTCCTACGAGCAGTACTTC.

The CDR3 DNA is TGTGCCAGCAGCCCCTGGACTAGCGGGGGGGCAAGGTCCTACAATGAGCAGTTCTTC. Protein product: CASSPWTSGGARSYNEQFF. V is TRBV5-6 and J is TRBJ2-1; 15 bases are a match to TRBD2. There are 19 residues in the CDR3. Germline CDR1 and CDR2: SGHDT and YYEEEE. Unmatched junction bases numbered 9, after V lost 4 bases and J lost 1 base.

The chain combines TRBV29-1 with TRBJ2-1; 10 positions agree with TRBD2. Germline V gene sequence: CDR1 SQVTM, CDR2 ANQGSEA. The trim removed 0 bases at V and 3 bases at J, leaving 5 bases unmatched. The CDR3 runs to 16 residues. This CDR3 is CSVEDPWTSGYNEQFF. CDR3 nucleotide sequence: TGCAGCGTTGAAGATCCCTGGACTAGCGGCTACAATGAGCAGTTCTTC.